Many counts were recorded for the clone carrying this T cell receptor beta chain. Its target is unknown. The CDR3 has 16 amino acids. Germline loops: CDR1 DFQATT, CDR2 SNEGSKA (reference sequence). The V segment lost 0 bases and the J segment 0 bases; nucleotides outside the gene matches: 5. The data derive from a study of metastatic and nonmetastatic thyroid tumors. Study background: Samples came from malignant and benign thyroid patients, and repertoires were compared across blood and tumor or nodule tissue. Overall study findings and caveats: The study reportedly found significantly higher TCR beta diversity in malignant thyroid tumors than benign nodules, in blood and tumor.

Prior to thyroid surgery, none of the patients had received any treatment. TCRdb re-clonotyped the PCR reads via MiXCR. In the table there are over 20,000 clones, roughly a sixth of which are singletons. The origin of this receptor is a female donor with papillary thyroid cancer or a benign thyroid nodule (not recorded which). Some clones in this sample may be carry-over from other donors' samples. J is TRBJ2-3 and V is TRBV20-1; 8 bases map to TRBD2. The sample comprised tumor tissue. The CDR3 DNA reads TGCAGTGCTAGAGATCGGGCTAGCGGGAGCACAGATACGCAGTATTTT. It yields the protein CSARDRASGSTDTQYF.